This T cell receptor (beta chain) was recorded in a study of blood T cells in healthy people across ages. This clonotype has just a few counts. V lost 0 bases to trimming and J lost 7 bases, with 19 bases between them. This CDR3 spans 17 amino acids. Germline V lookup: CDR1 LGHNA, CDR2 YNFKEQ. For the second PCR, which ran for about 6 to 11 cycles, a sample-barcoded 5' primer and a J-beta primer mix were used. TCRdb analysed the 5' RACE reads with MiXCR anew, one entry per CDR3 protein. The sample has about 640,000 distinct CDR3 sequences, roughly 58% seen once. The sequence was collected from a man aged 55 to 70 in good health. The sample was blood. The V call is TRBV4-2, the J call TRBJ2-1; D is undetermined. The CDR3: CASSQDWGGAPGNEQFF. The CDR3 DNA reads as TGTGCCAGCAGCCAAGATTGGGGTGGCGCGCCCGGTAATGAGCAGTTCTTC.